This T cell receptor beta chain comes out of a study of cytomegalovirus exposure and HLA in healthy donors. Regarding the study as a whole: Accounts indicate the classifier identified cytomegalovirus status with strong specificity and sensitivity. Sequence variants that were highly shared formed a cluster that was likely a sequencing artifact. Researchers reported from a later analysis that most CMV-associated TCR beta chains appeared HLA-restricted. Reported findings show TCR beta sequences accurately forecast HLA-A and HLA-B alleles in most subjects.

PCR employed 60 Vbeta and 13 Jbeta primers. Data came from immunoSEQ multiplex PCR; TCRdb stores just in-frame clones and leaves some out. The sample includes over 85,000 clones, about 77% of them seen just once. As for this clone: Antigen unknown.

The V end was cut by 8 bases, the J end by 2 bases, with 13 bases between. Germline values: CDR1 SEHNR, CDR2 FQNEAQ (reference sequence). The CDR3 spans 13 residues. The chain has TRBV7-9 and TRBJ2-7, with a weak D call TRBD1 (6 bases). The clonotype was recovered from a man aged 40-49 years in good health and CMV-seronegative. Material: PBMCs. CDR3 DNA: TGTGCCAGCCACAGGGACCTGACCTACGAGCAGTACTTC. This encodes CASHRDLTYEQYF.